This T cell receptor beta chain was sequenced for a study of T cells in Graves' hyperthyroidism and ophthalmopathy. The germline V gene has CDR1 PRHDT and CDR2 FYEKMQ (reference sequence). CDR3 size: 12 residues. TCR beta CDR3 region amplification was performed from RNA transcripts. Initially, a first-round RT-PCR of the TCR CDR3 employed the HTBI primer set. TCRdb processed the multiplex PCR reads anew with MiXCR; each CDR3 protein has one entry. The sample contains just over 550,000 distinct CDR3 sequences, 46% of which appear only once. This chain links TRBV13 with TRBJ2-5; 7 bases line up with TRBD2. The J call could be wrong; TRBJ2-1 is a better fit for the DNA end. The sequence came from a woman between 18 and 29 years old with Graves' hyperthyroidism. Sequencing was performed on peripheral blood or thyroid tissue (not recorded which). As DNA, the CDR3 is TGTGCCAGCACTGAAGGCGGGAGCTGGCAGTTCTTC. Its translation: CASTEGGSWQFF.